The TCR beta chain described here comes from a study of CD8 T cells in Susac syndrome. Reverse transcription used roughly 0.5 to 1 ug RNA and random hexamers. TCRdb re-called the immunoSEQ multiplex PCR reads through MiXCR, storing one row per CDR3 protein. The table records about 210,000 distinct CDR3 sequences, approximately 95% of them present only once. The sequencing sample was made of CD4+ T cells from PBMCs. This clonotype was sampled from a human donor with multiple sclerosis.

CDR3 DNA: TGTGCCAGCAGTCGAGAACCTAGCACTGAAGCTTTCTTT. Encoded protein: CASSREPSTEAFF. The chain joins TRBV7-9 to TRBJ1-1, with D unresolved. CDR1 is SEHNR and CDR2 is FQNEAQ in the germline V gene (reference sequence). V shed 6 bases and J shed 4 bases, with 12 bases lying between them. The CDR3 covers 13 residues.